These 8 T cell receptor beta chains share one sample of origin, sequenced in a study of T-cell memory formation after mild COVID-19. MiXCR, run by TCRdb on the 5' RACE reads, gives a single entry per CDR3 protein. The table records under 450,000 distinct CDR3 sequences, roughly an eighth of them present only once. The sample taken for sequencing was PBMCs or a T cell subset sorted from them (not recorded which). The receptor set was obtained from a man in his late teens or twenties who had mild COVID-19 (a few samples of this study predate the infection). Cell type and time point are not known.

A few counts support this clonotype. This chain joins TRBV9 and TRBJ2-3; the match to TRBD1 covers 9 bases. Per germline, CDR1 SGDLS and CDR2 YYNGEE. CDR3 length: 15 residues. V lost 3 bases and J lost 2; bases outside the gene matches: 4. The CDR3 protein is CASSAGTGTTDTQYF. The CDR3 DNA sequence: TGTGCCAGCAGCGCAGGGACAGGGACCACAGATACGCAGTATTTT.

At least ten counts were recorded for this clonotype. V gene TRBV4-3 combines with J gene TRBJ2-5; D possibly corresponds to TRBD2 (5 bases). The CDR3 runs 14 residues. Germline lookup yields CDR1 LGHNA and CDR2 YSLEER. Trimming cost V 0 bases and J 3 bases, with 8 bases left between them. CDR3 coding DNA: TGCGCCAGCAGCCAAGAACCGGGGAAAGAGACCCAGTACTTC. Encoded protein: CASSQEPGKETQYF.

This chain links TRBV27 with TRBJ2-5, with D possibly being TRBD2 (7 bases). Looked up from germline, CDR1 is MNHEY and CDR2 is SMNVEV (reference sequence). V shed 3 bases and J shed 5 bases, with 16 bases lying between them. The CDR3 is 15 residues long. As DNA, the CDR3 is TGTGCCAGCAGTTTGACGGGGGGCCGGAGGGAGACCCAGTACTTC. Translating it yields CASSLTGGRRETQYF.

This clonotype was recorded at least ten times. The chain employs TRBV7-9 and TRBJ2-7; TRBD1 aligns across 10 bases. Looked up from germline, CDR1 is SEHNR and CDR2 is FQNEAQ (reference sequence). CDR3 size: 17 residues. Losses at the gene ends were 5 bases for V and 5 bases for J; bases not matched to a gene: 15. CDR3 bases: TGTGCCAGCAGCGCCGGGACAGGGGCCCCTCTGGCCCACGAGCAGTACTTC. It translates to CASSAGTGAPLAHEQYF.

The V gene is TRBV29-1, the J gene TRBJ2-2, with D perhaps matching TRBD1 or TRBD2 (5 bases each). The CDR3 sequence is 16 residues long. CDR1 SQVTM and CDR2 ANQGSEA come from the germline V gene. V lost 5 bases and J lost 6, with 22 bases in between. CDR3 in DNA: TGCAGCGTTCGGACTTCCGGGACGCGTTCTCCCGGGGAGCTGTTTTTT. This gives the protein CSVRTSGTRSPGELFF.

This clonotype turned up a few times. The V gene is TRBV20-1, the J gene TRBJ2-1, with 11 nucleotides matching TRBD2. Per germline, CDR1 DFQATT and CDR2 SNEGSKA (reference sequence). CDR3 size: 15 residues. Germline trimming cut 6 bases from V and 1 base from J; bases unmatched to any gene: 5. This chain's CDR3 is CSASTSGVSYNEQFF. CDR3 nucleotides: TGCAGTGCATCGACTAGCGGGGTATCCTACAATGAGCAGTTCTTC.

The genes are TRBV7-2 and TRBJ2-5; D is unclear. Germline-derived CDR1 and CDR2 are SGHTA and FQGNSA. This CDR3 comprises 15 residues. Trimming removed 0 bases from V and 3 bases from J, with 11 bases in between. As DNA, the CDR3 is TGTGCCAGCAGCTTAGCTACGACACACAAAGAGACCCAGTACTTC. This codes for CASSLATTHKETQYF.

The table lists this clonotype with many counts. The chain employs TRBV5-1 and TRBJ2-1; 11 bases align to TRBD1. Unmatched junction bases numbered 5, after V lost 2 bases and J lost 7 bases. Germline V CDR1 and CDR2: SGHRS, YFSETQ. This CDR3 spans 15 amino acids. The CDR3 DNA reads TGCGCCAGCAGCTTCGGACAGGGGGCTGGGAATGAGCAGTTCTTC. Translating gives CASSFGQGAGNEQFF. The whole variable domain, filled in from reference TRBV5-1 and TRBJ2-1, reads KAGVTQTPRYLIKTRGQQVTLSCSPISGHRSVSWYQQTPGQGLQFLFEYFSETQRNKGNFPGRFSGRQFSNSRSEMNVSTLELGDSALYLCASSFGQGAGNEQFFGPGTRLTVL.